Below are 30 T cell receptor beta chains sequenced from a single sample in a study of blood T cell repertoires in COVID-19 (TCRdb year 2020). The library came from the immunoSEQ multiplex PCR assay. This immuneACCESS table, as held by TCRdb, lists in-frame sequences with V and J called but not all clones. Of the missing ones, under half trace to an unresolved V gene in checked studies; the others have no known cause. The sample table holds hundreds of thousands of clones, of which 85% were seen once. The ten largest make up under 4% of the sample. Sequencing was carried out using peripheral blood. The receptors were gathered from a woman aged 18-29 years with acute or convalescent COVID-19.

J is TRBJ1-2 and V is TRBV28; no clear D gene. V was trimmed by 3 bases and J by 0 bases, leaving 8 bases between them. The CDR3 has 14 amino acids. Germline-derived CDR1 and CDR2 are MDHEN and SYDVKM. CDR3 loop: CASSFRGTNYGYTF. CDR3 DNA: TGTGCCAGCAGTTTTCGAGGTACTAACTATGGCTACACCTTC.

The chain joins TRBV9 to TRBJ2-2, with 9 nucleotides matching TRBD2. The V and J ends lost 4 bases and 9 bases, in that order; junction bases with no gene match: 7. Germline-derived CDR1 and CDR2 are SGDLS and YYNGEE. The CDR3 sequence is 14 residues long. This chain's CDR3 is CASSPLGTSRELFF. DNA of the CDR3: TGTGCCAGCAGCCCTCTGGGGACTAGCCGGGAGCTGTTTTTT.

The chain uses TRBV6-1 and TRBJ1-5; D not certain. CDR3 length: 15 residues. With 1 base removed from V and 0 bases from J, the gap between germline ends came to 7 bases. Germline V gene data show CDR1 as MNHNS and CDR2 as SASEGT. The CDR3 DNA follows: TGTGCCAGCAGTGAAGAAGTAGCTAGCAATCAGCCCCAGCATTTT. Translated, it gives CASSEEVASNQPQHF.

The CDR3 sequence is CASSGASGWGNEQFF. Here the CDR3 DNA reads TGTGCCAGCAGTGGAGCTAGCGGGTGGGGCAATGAGCAGTTCTTC. The chain couples TRBV2 to TRBJ2-1; 8 positions agree with TRBD2. V was clipped by 4 bases and J by 6 bases; unmatched bases: 8. The CDR3 is 15 residues long. CDR1 is SNHLY, CDR2 FYNNEI, per germline.

V is TRBV3-1 (or the pseudogene TRBV3-2) and J is TRBJ1-4, with D perhaps TRBD1 (5 bases). Germline V gene data show CDR1 as LGHDT and CDR2 as YNNKEL (reference sequence). V shed 0 bases and J shed 3 bases, with 11 bases lying between them. This CDR3 is built from 16 residues. The CDR3 DNA reads as TGTGCCAGCAGCCAAGATTACCCAGGGTCTAATGAAAAACTGTTTTTT. As protein: CASSQDYPGSNEKLFF.

The chain employs TRBV24-1 and TRBJ2-2, with a possible D match to TRBD2 (5 bases). The CDR3 is 14 amino acids. Trimming cost V 3 bases and J 4 bases, with 8 bases left between them. Germline V gene sequence: CDR1 KGHDR, CDR2 SFDVKD. CDR3: CATSDPGGTGELFF. CDR3 DNA sequence: TGTGCCACCAGTGATCCAGGAGGCACCGGGGAGCTGTTTTTT.

This clone occurred once. The V call is TRBV6-2 or TRBV6-3, the J call TRBJ2-1; 8 bases align to TRBD2. The V and J ends lost 1 base and 6 bases, in that order; junction bases with no gene match: 5. CDR3 length: 15 residues. CDR1 is MNHEY and CDR2 is SVGEGT in the germline V gene. This CDR3 reads CASSYWGTRINEQFF. The DNA of the CDR3 is TGTGCCAGCAGTTACTGGGGGACTAGGATCAATGAGCAGTTCTTC.

This sequence joins TRBV6-2 or TRBV6-3 and TRBJ1-4, with D hard to call. The CDR3 has 14 amino acids. Trimming removed 2 bases from V and 3 bases from J, with 7 bases in between. Germline CDR1 is MNHEY and CDR2 is SVGEGT. The CDR3 bases are TGTGCCAGCAGTTACGGGCTGGCTAATGAAAAACTGTTTTTT. It encodes CASSYGLANEKLFF.

The gene calls are TRBV3-1 (or the pseudogene TRBV3-2) and TRBJ1-1, with D perhaps TRBD1 (5 bases). Germline loops: CDR1 LGHDT, CDR2 YNNKEL (reference sequence). The V and J ends lost 0 bases and 6 bases respectively, with 11 bases between them. The CDR3 loop spans 14 amino acids. CDR3 sequence: CASSQDRGRAEAFF. The CDR3 DNA sequence: TGTGCCAGCAGCCAAGATAGGGGCAGGGCTGAAGCTTTCTTT.

The CDR3 sequence is CATRRGSNTEAFF. The CDR3, as DNA: TGTGCCACCCGTAGGGGCTCGAACACTGAAGCTTTCTTT. V gene TRBV24-1 combines with J gene TRBJ1-1, with D tentatively TRBD1 (5 bases). Looked up from germline, CDR1 is KGHDR and CDR2 is SFDVKD. V shed 9 bases and J shed 1 base, with 11 bases lying between them. The CDR3 contains 13 residues.

This chain joins TRBV4-1 and TRBJ1-5, with 8 bases aligning to TRBD1. This CDR3 region has 17 residues. The V gene's germline CDR1 is MGHRA and CDR2 YSYEKL. With V trimmed by 1 base and J by 7 bases, 12 bases remained unmatched. The CDR3 here is CASSQGFAQGENQPQHF. The CDR3 DNA reads TGCGCCAGCAGCCAAGGTTTTGCACAGGGGGAGAACCAGCCCCAGCATTTT.

This clone was counted once. The same CDR3 can be traced to other DNA sequences in this sample. V and J are TRBV7-9 and TRBJ2-1; 8 bases agree with TRBD2. Germline CDR1 reads SEHNR; CDR2 reads FQNEAQ (reference sequence). This CDR3 has 14 amino acids. Losses at the gene ends were 5 bases for V and 7 bases for J; bases not matched to a gene: 7. CDR3 bases: TGTGCCAGCAGCCCCGGACTAGCAGGGAATGAGCAGTTCTTC. Translating gives CASSPGLAGNEQFF.

This chain connects TRBV6-5 to TRBJ1-6; D remains unclear. The V gene's germline CDR1 is MNHEY and CDR2 SVGAGI. The CDR3 is made up of 14 amino acids. Trimming took 9 bases from V and 8 from J, leaving 17 bases between them. The CDR3 bases are TGTGCCAGTAGGTTACGGGGATGGGATTCACCCCTCCACTTT. Translating gives CASRLRGWDSPLHF.

This clone was seen a handful of times. The chain carries TRBV5-1 and TRBJ1-4, with D possibly being TRBD1 (5 bases). This CDR3 region has 13 residues. Germline assignment: CDR1 SGHRS and CDR2 YFSETQ. V lost 6 bases to trimming and J lost 7 bases, with 13 bases between them. The CDR3 sequence: CASTPAGGEKLFF. Written as DNA, the CDR3 is TGCGCCAGCACCCCGGCCGGGGGTGAAAAACTGTTTTTT. Supplemented by reference TRBV5-1 and TRBJ1-4, the full variable domain reads KAGVTQTPRYLIKTRGQQVTLSCSPISGHRSVSWYQQTPGQGLQFLFEYFSETQRNKGNFPGRFSGRQFSNSRSEMNVSTLELGDSALYLCASTPAGGEKLFFGSGTQLSVL.

V and J are TRBV7-6 and TRBJ1-4; 8 bases are shared with TRBD1. The CDR3 consists of 15 residues. V was clipped by 3 bases and J by 8 bases; unmatched bases: 8. CDR1 and CDR2 from the germline V gene are SGHVS and FNYEAQ. This CDR3 is CASSLSQGAGEKLFF. CDR3 bases: TGTGCCAGCAGCTTGTCCCAGGGGGCTGGCGAAAAACTGTTTTTT.

This clone was seen a handful of times. This chain joins TRBV19 and TRBJ2-7; perhaps TRBD2 as D (7 bases). The CDR3 spans 13 residues. V lost 8 bases and J lost 5, with 16 bases in between. Per the germline V gene, CDR1 is LNHDA and CDR2 is SQIVND (reference sequence). The CDR3 reads CASSPGGQNEQYF. CDR3 nucleotide sequence: TGTGCCAGTTCCCCCGGGGGGCAGAACGAGCAGTACTTC.

The chain recombines TRBV9 with TRBJ2-5; 11 bases align to TRBD2. Trimming at V came to 0 bases and at J to 5 bases, leaving 3 bases not matched to a gene. Looked up from germline, CDR1 is SGDLS and CDR2 is YYNGEE. The CDR3 has 15 amino acids. CDR3 amino acids: CASSVEASGGETQYF. The CDR3 DNA is TGTGCCAGCAGCGTAGAGGCTAGCGGGGGGGAGACCCAGTACTTC.

V and J are TRBV13 and TRBJ1-1; the match to TRBD1 covers 7 bases. The CDR3 loop spans 16 amino acids. Germline V gives CDR1 PRHDT, CDR2 FYEKMQ (reference sequence). V was pared by 5 bases and J by 1 base, with 10 bases of the junction left unmatched. CDR3 nucleotides: TGTGCCAGCAGCCTTCGGACAGGAACCCAGAACACTGAAGCTTTCTTT. The encoded protein is CASSLRTGTQNTEAFF.

This clone was picked up a small number of times. V usage is TRBV6-2 or TRBV6-3 and J usage is TRBJ2-1; TRBD2 aligns across 13 bases. Germline CDR1 reads MNHEY; CDR2 reads SVGEGT. CDR3 length equals 15 residues. V lost 6 bases, J lost 8 bases, and 7 bases stayed unmatched. The CDR3 region is CASSQLAGGVDEQFF. The CDR3, as DNA: TGTGCCAGCAGCCAACTAGCGGGAGGGGTGGATGAGCAGTTCTTC.

The rearrangement uses TRBV7-3 and TRBJ1-1, with a possible D match to TRBD1 (6 bases). The germline V gene encodes CDR1 SGHTA and CDR2 FQGTGA. This CDR3 contains 17 residues. V shed 1 base and J shed 1 base, with 16 bases lying between them. The CDR3 region is CASSLIAGVIGNTEAFF. The CDR3 DNA reads as TGTGCCAGCAGCTTAATCGCAGGGGTCATAGGGAACACTGAAGCTTTCTTT.

The chain has TRBV18 and TRBJ1-4; D uncertain. The CDR3 is 15 amino acids. V lost 7 bases and J lost 0, with 12 bases in between. CDR1 and CDR2 from the germline V gene are KGHSH and LQKENI. CDR3 sequence (DNA): TGTGCCAGCTTCGAGGACGGGACAACTAATGAAAAACTGTTTTTT. Translation gives CASFEDGTTNEKLFF.

The J gene is TRBJ1-1, the V gene TRBV30, with TRBD1 as a possible D gene (5 bases). V was clipped by 0 bases and J by 4 bases, with 15 bases between them. This CDR3 has 15 residues. CDR1 GTSNPN and CDR2 SVGIG come from the germline V gene (reference sequence). The DNA of the CDR3 is TGTGCCTGGAGTGTAGCACCCCAGGGTGCCACTGAAGCTTTCTTT. Translating gives CAWSVAPQGATEAFF.

The rearrangement uses TRBV7-6 and TRBJ2-1, with TRBD1 matching 8 bases. The V gene end was trimmed by 4 bases and the J gene end by 3 bases; junction bases not matched to a gene: 8. The length of the CDR3 is 16 residues. Germline-derived CDR1 and CDR2 are SGHVS and FNYEAQ. The CDR3 bases are TGTGCCAGCAGCTCTTTGACAGGGGATAACTACAATGAGCAGTTCTTC. It yields the protein CASSSLTGDNYNEQFF.

V and J are TRBV11-3 and TRBJ1-5; 7 nucleotides line up with TRBD1. This CDR3 contains 14 residues. Germline CDR1 and CDR2: SGHNT and YENEEA. J gave up 1 base and V 5 bases, and 2 bases lay outside the gene matches. CDR3: CASSGGGSNQPQHF. The DNA for the CDR3 is TGTGCCAGCAGCGGAGGGGGCAGCAATCAGCCCCAGCATTTT.

The CDR3 nucleotides read TGTGCCACCAGTTCTAAGGGCGGGAGCCAGCCCCAGCATTTT. Its translation: CATSSKGGSQPQHF. The rearrangement links TRBV24-1 to TRBJ1-5; unclear D gene. The germline CDR1 and CDR2 sequences are KGHDR and SFDVKD. V was clipped by 6 bases and J by 7 bases, with 15 bases between them. The CDR3 is made up of 14 amino acids.

Comment on this clone: Other DNA variants within this sample encode the same CDR3. This chain joins TRBV5-1 and TRBJ2-7; D unresolved. The CDR3 consists of 13 residues. With 7 bases removed from V and 0 bases from J, the gap between germline ends came to 11 bases. Germline V CDR1 and CDR2: SGHRS, YFSETQ. As DNA, the CDR3 is TGCGCCAGCCGTTTAGCCCCCTCCTACGAGCAGTACTTC. It encodes CASRLAPSYEQYF.

This chain connects TRBV6-5 to TRBJ2-7; 8 bases align to TRBD1. Germline lookup yields CDR1 MNHEY and CDR2 SVGAGI. The V and J ends lost 3 bases and 1 base, in that order; junction bases with no gene match: 5. This CDR3 spans 15 amino acids. The CDR3 DNA follows: TGTGCCAGCAGTTATTCTACAGGGGGATCCTACGAGCAGTACTTC. Protein sequence: CASSYSTGGSYEQYF.

CDR3: CASSLSPAGGTDTQYF. In DNA, the CDR3 is TGCGCCAGCAGCTTGAGCCCGGCGGGGGGGACAGATACGCAGTATTTT. This chain joins TRBV5-1 and TRBJ2-3, with 9 bases matching TRBD2. The germline gives CDR1 SGHRS, CDR2 YFSETQ. J gave up 3 bases and V 1 base, and 6 bases lay outside the gene matches. The CDR3 is 16 amino acids. The full variable domain, completed using reference TRBV5-1 and TRBJ2-3, is KAGVTQTPRYLIKTRGQQVTLSCSPISGHRSVSWYQQTPGQGLQFLFEYFSETQRNKGNFPGRFSGRQFSNSRSEMNVSTLELGDSALYLCASSLSPAGGTDTQYFGPGTRLTVL.

The chain links TRBV19 to TRBJ1-2, with 10 bases lining up with TRBD1. CDR1 LNHDA and CDR2 SQIVND come from the germline V gene (reference sequence). This CDR3 is built from 16 residues. V was pared by 5 bases and J by 8 bases, with 14 bases of the junction left unmatched. CDR3: CASSGIPGQGTIGYTF. Here the CDR3 DNA reads TGTGCCAGTAGTGGAATTCCGGGACAGGGGACTATCGGCTACACCTTC.

The J gene is TRBJ1-1, the V gene TRBV30; D possibly corresponds to TRBD1 (6 bases). CDR3 length equals 14 residues. CDR1 is GTSNPN, CDR2 SVGIG, per germline (reference sequence). V was trimmed by 5 bases and J by 5 bases, leaving 18 bases between them. The CDR3 reads CAWHLGAGPTEAFF. The CDR3 DNA follows: TGTGCCTGGCACTTGGGGGCAGGGCCGACTGAAGCTTTCTTT.